This T cell receptor (beta chain) is drawn from a study of T cells after yellow fever vaccination. The CDR3 covers 15 residues. V was cut by 6 bases and J by 2 bases, with 17 bases left in between. Germline CDR1 reads DFQATT; CDR2 reads SNEGSKA (reference sequence). Each CDR3 protein gets one entry after TCRdb re-called the 5' RACE reads with MiXCR. The data hold 300,000 or so distinct CDR3 sequences, with 13% observed a single time. General study results and limits: Abundant clonotypes (contaminants from the bulk population) could be present in FACS-sorted repertoires.

This clonotype was observed many times. Its antigen is unidentified. The J gene is TRBJ1-5, the V gene TRBV20-1; weak D call: TRBD1 (6 bases). The TCR comes from a man between 25 and 39 years old who received the YFV17D yellow fever vaccine. Sequences were derived from CD4+ T cells sorted from PBMCs, sampled 45 days after the yellow fever booster vaccination. As DNA, the CDR3 is TGCAGTGCCCGAGAGCTGGGGGCTGGCAATCAGCCCCAGCATTTT. Translated: CSARELGAGNQPQHF.